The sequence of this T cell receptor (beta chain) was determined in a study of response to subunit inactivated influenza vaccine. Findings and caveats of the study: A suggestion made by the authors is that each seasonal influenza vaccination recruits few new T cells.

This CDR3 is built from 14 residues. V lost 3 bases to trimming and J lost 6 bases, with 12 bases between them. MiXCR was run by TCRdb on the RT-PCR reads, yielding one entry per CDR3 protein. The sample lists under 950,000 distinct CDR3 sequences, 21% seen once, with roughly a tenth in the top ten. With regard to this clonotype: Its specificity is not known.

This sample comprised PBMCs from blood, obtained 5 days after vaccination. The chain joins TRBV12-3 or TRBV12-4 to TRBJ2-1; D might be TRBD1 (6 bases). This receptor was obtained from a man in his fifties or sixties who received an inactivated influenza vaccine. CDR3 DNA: TGTGCCAGCAGTTTGAAACAGGGCGCCAATGAGCAGTTCTTC. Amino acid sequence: CASSLKQGANEQFF.